A selection of T cell receptor beta chains follows, all from one sample in a study of blood T cell repertoires in COVID-19. Method: immunoSEQ multiplex PCR; TCRdb's copy keeps in-frame clones and lacks some. This sample has over 80,000 clones, with 60% to 80% found just once. Sequenced input: peripheral blood. The receptors derive from a woman aged 45 to 65 with acute or convalescent COVID-19. CDR3s include the opening cysteine and the closing phenylalanine or tryptophan. The order of the fields is D gene, V gene, clone size, J gene, CDR3 protein, CDR3 DNA. D genes are given only for firm matches. Some rows mark clone size as missing; the rest say once, few, many or name a class of expanded clone.

-	TRBV28	-	TRBJ1-2	CASSPLGEGNYGYTF	TGTGCCAGCAGTCCCCTCGGGGAGGGAAATTATGGCTACACCTTC
-	TRBV5-1	-	TRBJ2-5	CASSGGLLQETQYF	TGCGCCAGCAGCGGAGGACTGCTACAAGAGACCCAGTACTTC
-	TRBV24-1	-	TRBJ1-2	CATSNQGIGYTF	TGTGCCACCAGTAATCAGGGGATCGGCTACACCTTC
-	TRBV6-5	once	TRBJ2-5	CASSSPRGSEETQYF	TGTGCCAGCAGTTCCCCCAGGGGAAGCGAAGAGACCCAGTACTTC
TRBD1	TRBV6-6	-	TRBJ2-3	CASRVRDSLMADTQYF	TGTGCCAGCAGAGTCCGGGACAGCCTTATGGCAGATACGCAGTATTTT
-	TRBV12-3/TRBV12-4	few	TRBJ1-5	CASSQGHQPQHF	TGTGCCAGCAGCCAGGGCCATCAGCCCCAGCATTTT
-	TRBV19	-	TRBJ2-5	CASSIAVLETQYF	TGTGCCAGTAGTATAGCGGTGCTAGAGACCCAGTACTTC
TRBD2	TRBV2	few	TRBJ2-1	CASSVRASGGGYNEQFF	TGTGCCAGCAGTGTAAGGGCTAGCGGGGGGGGCTACAATGAGCAGTTCTTC
-	TRBV7-9	once	TRBJ1-2	CASSLGGRAYGYTF	TGTGCCAGCAGCTTAGGGGGCAGGGCCTATGGCTACACCTTC
-	TRBV3-1/TRBV3-2	few	TRBJ1-1	CASRPPQGNTEAFF	TGTGCCAGCAGACCCCCCCAGGGGAACACTGAAGCTTTCTTT
-	TRBV9	-	TRBJ1-1	CASSGGGRTEAFF	TGTGCCAGCAGCGGGGGAGGCAGGACTGAAGCTTTCTTT
-	TRBV5-1	few	TRBJ1-1	CASSQGGVWGTEAFF	TGCGCCAGCAGCCAGGGTGGGGTATGGGGCACTGAAGCTTTCTTT
-	TRBV27	-	TRBJ1-1	CASSLAGHTEAFF	TGTGCCAGCAGTTTAGCAGGGCACACTGAAGCTTTCTTT
TRBD2	TRBV9	-	TRBJ2-3	CASTPGAGTDTQYF	TGTGCCAGCACCCCTGGAGCGGGGACAGATACGCAGTATTTT
-	TRBV7-2	-	TRBJ1-5	CASTSPGFNQPQHF	TGTGCCAGCACCTCACCGGGTTTCAATCAGCCCCAGCATTTT
-	TRBV27	-	TRBJ1-4	CASSSHPSGQKLFF	TGTGCCAGCAGCTCGCACCCAAGCGGACAAAAACTGTTTTTT
-	TRBV28	-	TRBJ1-2	CASSDGVRGYTF	TGTGCCAGCAGTGACGGGGTTCGGGGCTACACCTTC
-	TRBV25-1	few	TRBJ1-1	CASRFRGDGTEAFF	TGTGCCAGCAGGTTCAGGGGAGATGGGACTGAAGCTTTCTTT
TRBD1	TRBV19	-	TRBJ1-2	CASSIAIGTGRGYTF	TGTGCCAGTAGTATAGCAATCGGGACAGGGCGCGGCTACACCTTC
TRBD1	TRBV6-2/TRBV6-3	-	TRBJ1-2	CASSTGTGYGYTF	TGTGCCAGCAGTACCGGGACAGGGTATGGCTACACCTTC
-	TRBV28	-	TRBJ1-2	CASSLPTGTGGYTF	TGTGCCAGCAGTTTACCAACAGGGACCGGTGGCTACACCTTC
TRBD2	TRBV5-1	-	TRBJ2-3	CASSLGSSGGAPDTQYF	TGCGCCAGCAGCTTGGGGTCTAGCGGGGGGGCCCCAGATACGCAGTATTTT
-	TRBV29-1	few	TRBJ1-5	CSVVETDPNQPQHF	TGCAGCGTTGTTGAGACAGATCCCAATCAGCCCCAGCATTTT
-	TRBV5-6	-	TRBJ2-7	CASNPRLAREKYF	TGTGCCAGCAACCCGCGGCTAGCGAGGGAGAAGTACTTC
-	TRBV28	-	TRBJ1-5	CASSFLAGLDQPQHF	TGTGCCAGCAGTTTCCTGGCAGGGTTGGATCAGCCCCAGCATTTT
TRBD2	TRBV9	-	TRBJ2-3	CASSGTSGGEFTDTQYF	TGTGCCAGCAGCGGGACTAGCGGGGGGGAATTTACAGATACGCAGTATTTT
-	TRBV7-9	-	TRBJ1-1	CASSLAGGENTEAFF	TGTGCCAGCAGCTTAGCTGGGGGCGAAAACACTGAAGCTTTCTTT
TRBD1	TRBV4-2	-	TRBJ2-6	CASISTGGGGSGANVLTF	TGTGCCAGCATATCGACAGGGGGCGGTGGCAGTGGGGCCAACGTCCTGACTTTC
-	TRBV28	-	TRBJ1-3	CASRTAGHSGNTIYF	TGTGCCAGCCGGACAGCTGGCCACTCTGGAAACACCATATATTTT
TRBD1	TRBV18	-	TRBJ1-2	CASSPRQGARSGGYTF	TGTGCCAGCTCACCGAGACAGGGGGCGAGATCCGGCGGCTACACCTTC
-	TRBV7-9	-	TRBJ1-2	CASWSGSTDYGYTF	TGTGCCAGCTGGTCGGGATCTACAGACTATGGCTACACCTTC
-	TRBV7-9	-	TRBJ1-1	CASSFLGAGEAFF	TGTGCCAGCAGCTTTCTGGGGGCTGGTGAAGCTTTCTTT
TRBD1	TRBV28	-	TRBJ1-4	CASSAFGTGGEKLFF	TGTGCCAGCAGTGCCTTCGGGACAGGGGGTGAAAAACTGTTTTTT
TRBD1	TRBV7-8	-	TRBJ2-4	CASSLGAYRGEDGNIQYF	TGTGCCAGCAGCTTAGGTGCCTACAGGGGAGAGGATGGAAACATTCAGTACTTC
TRBD1	TRBV10-3	-	TRBJ1-1	CAIRQGADTEAFF	TGTGCCATCAGACAGGGGGCGGACACTGAAGCTTTCTTT
TRBD2	TRBV7-9	-	TRBJ2-7	CASSFPQSGGPTSYEQYF	TGTGCCAGCAGCTTCCCCCAGAGCGGGGGGCCGACCTCTTACGAGCAGTACTTC
TRBD2	TRBV7-2	-	TRBJ2-1	CASSLGLAAVNEQFF	TGTGCCAGCAGCCTGGGACTAGCGGCAGTGAATGAGCAGTTCTTC
TRBD1	TRBV28	-	TRBJ1-2	CASSLGTGASYGYTF	TGTGCCAGCAGTTTGGGGACAGGGGCCAGCTATGGCTACACCTTC
-	TRBV3-1/TRBV3-2	-	TRBJ1-2	CASSRWGSEGYTF	TGTGCCAGCAGCCGATGGGGCTCGGAGGGCTACACCTTC
TRBD1	TRBV5-4	-	TRBJ2-7	CASTVQGAHEQYF	TGTGCCAGCACGGTACAGGGGGCCCACGAGCAGTACTTC
-	TRBV6-5	few	TRBJ2-2	CASTPSGGYTGELFF	TGTGCCAGCACCCCTTCGGGGGGCTACACCGGGGAGCTGTTTTTT
TRBD1	TRBV28	-	TRBJ1-1	CASSGDRATEAFF	TGTGCCAGCAGTGGAGACAGGGCCACTGAAGCTTTCTTT
TRBD1	TRBV5-6	-	TRBJ1-1	CASSSITGGKGNTEAFF	TGTGCCAGCAGCTCTATTACAGGGGGCAAAGGGAACACTGAAGCTTTCTTT
TRBD1	TRBV19	-	TRBJ1-2	CASSITGGAEGYTF	TGTGCCAGTAGTATCACAGGGGGCGCGGAGGGCTACACCTTC
-	TRBV6-5	-	TRBJ1-3	CASSFRVPSGNTIYF	TGTGCCAGCAGTTTCAGGGTCCCCTCTGGAAACACCATATATTTT